Listed below are T cell receptor beta chains from one sample, sequenced in a study of blood T cell repertoires in COVID-19. Measured with immunoSEQ multiplex PCR; TCRdb has only the in-frame clones, and not every one. Of 140,000 or so clones in the sample, about four fifths were seen once. The sample consisted of peripheral blood. The receptor set was obtained from a man between 65 and 85 years old who had recovered from COVID-19. The CDR3 runs from the conserved cysteine through the conserved F or W. A D gene is named only where the DNA matches it firmly. Size is omitted from some rows. Given values are once, few, many or a class for expanded clones.

j_gene | v_gene | d_gene | abundance | CDR3nt | CDR3aa
TRBJ2-7 | TRBV7-2 | TRBD2 | many | TGTGCCAGCAGCTTAGCTATTCGGCGAAGCGGGGGACGATTTGCCTACGAGCAGTACTTC | CASSLAIRRSGGRFAYEQYF
TRBJ2-7 | TRBV6-6 | TRBD1 | . | TGTGCCAGCACTCGAACAGGGGGTGGCTACGAGCAGTACTTC | CASTRTGGGYEQYF
TRBJ1-2 | TRBV9 | . | . | TGTGCCAGCAGCGAGATGGTTTCGGTGGGCTGGAACTATGGCTACACCTTC | CASSEMVSVGWNYGYTF
TRBJ2-5 | TRBV6-5 | . | . | TGTGCCAGCACCAGGACATACCAAGAGACCCAGTACTTC | CASTRTYQETQYF
TRBJ2-5 | TRBV18 | . | . | TGTGCCAGCACCGCCTCTCCCGCGACTAGTGAGACCCAGTACTTC | CASTASPATSETQYF
TRBJ1-4 | TRBV20-1 | . | few | TGCAGTGCTAGATCAGGGGAAAAACTGTTTTTT | CSARSGEKLFF
TRBJ2-1 | TRBV5-6 | TRBD2 | . | TGTGCCAGCAGCTCTGCTAGCGGGAGGTACCATGAGCAGTTCTTC | CASSSASGRYHEQFF
TRBJ2-5 | TRBV29-1 | . | few | TGCAGCGCCAACACAGGGATCGCGACCCAGTACTTC | CSANTGIATQYF
TRBJ1-2 | TRBV7-2 | . | . | TGTGCCAGCAGCTTACAGGGAACTGACGGCTACACCTTC | CASSLQGTDGYTF
TRBJ2-1 | TRBV27 | TRBD1 | once | TGTGCCAGCTCCTCGGGGACAGGGGGGATTTCTGAGCAGTTCTTC | CASSSGTGGISEQFF
TRBJ2-7 | TRBV14 | TRBD1 | . | TGTGCCAGCAGCCAGAACAGGGGGCTCGCGGGCGAGCAGTACTTC | CASSQNRGLAGEQYF